These 3 T cell receptor beta chains were sequenced from one sample in a study of T cell responses to AZD1222 COVID-19 vaccine. The table came from immunoSEQ multiplex PCR; TCRdb's copy has only in-frame clones and leaves some out. The table records 40,000 to 55,000 clones, around three quarters of them present only once. Source: peripheral blood, taken on day 0 of AZD1222 vaccination. The receptor set was obtained from an adult in good health.

This sequence joins TRBV6-2 or TRBV6-3 and TRBJ1-1; maybe TRBD1 (5 bases). Germline V CDR1 and CDR2: MNHEY, SVGEGT. CDR3 length: 15 amino acids. With 6 bases removed from V and 3 bases from J, the gap between germline ends came to 17 bases. The CDR3 loop reads CASSPRGGEDTEAFF. As DNA, the CDR3 is TGTGCCAGCAGCCCGCGAGGAGGGGAGGACACTGAAGCTTTCTTT.

The chain recombines TRBV7-2 with TRBJ2-7; D perhaps matches TRBD2 (6 bases). CDR1 and CDR2 (germline): SGHTA, FQGNSA. The germline V and J ends were trimmed by 1 base and 4 bases, with 8 bases remaining between them. The CDR3 has 13 amino acids. In DNA, the CDR3 is TGTGCCAGCAGCTTAGTGGGGGGATACGAGCAGTACTTC. Residues: CASSLVGGYEQYF.

The rearrangement uses TRBV5-1 and TRBJ1-4; no firm D call. The length of the CDR3 is 13 residues. Germline CDR1 and CDR2: SGHRS and YFSETQ. The V end was cut by 5 bases, the J end by 5 bases, with 10 bases between. CDR3 sequence (DNA): TGCGCCAGCAGTAAAACGGGGAATGAAAAACTGTTTTTT. This sequence encodes CASSKTGNEKLFF.